This paragraph covers one T cell receptor (beta chain) sequence. The antigen is undetermined. CD4+ cells underwent separation, giving CD45RA+ naive and CD45RA-negative memory subsets. These data originate in a study of shared clonotypes between healthy human individuals. Turning to the study itself: Donors consisted of two women and three men between 18 and 49.

TCRdb keeps only in-frame clones here, not all; method: immunoSEQ multiplex PCR. The table has 2.3 million or so clones, approximately 93% seen once; the top ten hold 0.39%. The CDR3 contains 16 residues. With 4 bases clipped from V and 5 bases from J, the junction kept 10 bases outside the gene matches. CDR1 and CDR2 (germline): SNHLY, FYNNEI. Findings and caveats of the study: In having few donors, the study represented limited genetic and exposure-history diversity. Despite large depth, sorted-subset datasets appeared incompletely sequenced.

This chain links TRBV2 with TRBJ1-4; 7 bases match TRBD1. Sequencing was carried out using naive CD4+ T cells from PBMCs. Subset given: CD45RA+ positively selected. This sequence was found in a man aged 18 to 29 in good health. Some clones in this sample may be carry-over from other donors' samples. The DNA for the CDR3 is TGTGCCAGCAGTGGTACATGGGACAGCTGGAATGAAAAACTGTTTTTT. Protein sequence: CASSGTWDSWNEKLFF.